A selection of T cell receptor beta chains follows, all from one sample in a study of a mutant IDH1 vaccine in newly diagnosed glioma. These receptors' antigens are unknown. Generated by immunoSEQ multiplex PCR, the TCRdb table keeps only in-frame clones and is missing some. The data show some 71,000 clones, around 86% seen once. Sequencing used PBMCs, obtained from a glioma patient whose treatment included an IDH1 peptide vaccine. Receptors originate from a man aged 25 to 45 with glioma. CDR3s include the opening cysteine and the closing phenylalanine or tryptophan. Each record gives: clone size, J gene, D gene, V gene, CDR3 DNA, CDR3 protein. A D gene is named only where the DNA matches it firmly. Clone size, where shown, is once, few, many, or a class for clones that have expanded.

size: NA
J: TRBJ1-3
D: NA
V: TRBV13
DNA: TGTGCCAGCAGCGCGTCAGGGGTTTCCTCTGGAAACACCATATATTTT
CDR3: CASSASGVSSGNTIYF

size: NA
J: TRBJ2-2
D: TRBD2
V: TRBV7-8
DNA: TGTGCCAGCAGCTTAAACGGGGGGGCATACGGGGAGCTGTTTTTT
CDR3: CASSLNGGAYGELFF

size: NA
J: TRBJ2-1
D: NA
V: TRBV29-1
DNA: TGCAGCGTTGACAGGAGCCGCGGCAATGAGCAGTTCTTC
CDR3: CSVDRSRGNEQFF

size: once
J: TRBJ2-1
D: NA
V: TRBV11-2
DNA: TGTGCCAGCAGCTTATTTATTGAGCAGTTCTTC
CDR3: CASSLFIEQFF

size: NA
J: TRBJ2-1
D: TRBD1
V: TRBV11-2
DNA: TGTGCCAGCAGCTTAGACAGGGGGGAGCAGTTCTTC
CDR3: CASSLDRGEQFF

size: few
J: TRBJ2-7
D: NA
V: TRBV19
DNA: TGTGCCAGTAGTCCCGGAGCGATAGGGGAGCAGTACTTC
CDR3: CASSPGAIGEQYF

size: NA
J: TRBJ1-1
D: NA
V: TRBV7-8
DNA: TGTGCCAGCAGCTTAGGGGGTGCAAACACTGAAGCTTTCTTT
CDR3: CASSLGGANTEAFF

size: NA
J: TRBJ2-3
D: NA
V: TRBV2
DNA: TGTGCCAGCAGTGCACAGGGTTTCGCAGATACGCAGTATTTT
CDR3: CASSAQGFADTQYF

size: NA
J: TRBJ1-2
D: NA
V: TRBV29-1
DNA: TGCAGCGTTGATTGGCTTAACTATGGCTACACCTTC
CDR3: CSVDWLNYGYTF

size: NA
J: TRBJ2-7
D: NA
V: TRBV28
DNA: TGTGCCAGCAGTAGGTTGTTCTACGAGCAGTACTTC
CDR3: CASSRLFYEQYF

size: NA
J: TRBJ2-1
D: NA
V: TRBV27
DNA: TGTGCCAGCAGTTACGGTCACGCTGGTGAGCAGTTCTTC
CDR3: CASSYGHAGEQFF

size: NA
J: TRBJ2-6
D: NA
V: TRBV5-1
DNA: TGCGCCAGCAGATCGCGGGGCGACTTCTCTGGGGCCAACGTCCTGACTTTC
CDR3: CASRSRGDFSGANVLTF

size: NA
J: TRBJ2-3
D: TRBD2
V: TRBV2
DNA: TGTGCCAGCACGAGGCTAGCGGTTTACACAGATACGCAGTATTTT
CDR3: CASTRLAVYTDTQYF

size: once
J: TRBJ2-5
D: TRBD2
V: TRBV30
DNA: TGTGCCTGGAGTCCGTGGGGGGGCCAAGAGACCCAGTACTTC
CDR3: CAWSPWGGQETQYF

size: NA
J: TRBJ2-7
D: NA
V: TRBV29-1
DNA: TGCAGCGTTGCCAGCGGAGCCTACGAGCAGTACTTC
CDR3: CSVASGAYEQYF

size: few
J: TRBJ2-7
D: NA
V: TRBV28
DNA: TGTGCCACTCAAAAAAGTGGCGAGCAGTACTTC
CDR3: CATQKSGEQYF

size: NA
J: TRBJ2-6
D: NA
V: TRBV28
DNA: TGTGCCAGCAGTTCCCACGGGGACCGTGCTGGGGCCAACGTCCTGACTTTC
CDR3: CASSSHGDRAGANVLTF

size: NA
J: TRBJ2-7
D: NA
V: TRBV25-1
DNA: TGTGCCAGCAGCCGAAGCCATCGGGGTTCATCGGACTACGAGCAGTACTTC
CDR3: CASSRSHRGSSDYEQYF

size: NA
J: TRBJ2-7
D: NA
V: TRBV7-9
DNA: TGTGCCAGCAGCTCAGCCGGGTACGAGCAGTACTTC
CDR3: CASSSAGYEQYF

size: NA
J: TRBJ1-5
D: NA
V: TRBV27
DNA: TGTGCCAGCAGCCATAGAGATAGCAATCAGCCCCAGCATTTT
CDR3: CASSHRDSNQPQHF

size: NA
J: TRBJ1-2
D: NA
V: TRBV30
DNA: TGTGCCTGCCAGGACAGTGCAGGTGGCTACACCTTC
CDR3: CACQDSAGGYTF